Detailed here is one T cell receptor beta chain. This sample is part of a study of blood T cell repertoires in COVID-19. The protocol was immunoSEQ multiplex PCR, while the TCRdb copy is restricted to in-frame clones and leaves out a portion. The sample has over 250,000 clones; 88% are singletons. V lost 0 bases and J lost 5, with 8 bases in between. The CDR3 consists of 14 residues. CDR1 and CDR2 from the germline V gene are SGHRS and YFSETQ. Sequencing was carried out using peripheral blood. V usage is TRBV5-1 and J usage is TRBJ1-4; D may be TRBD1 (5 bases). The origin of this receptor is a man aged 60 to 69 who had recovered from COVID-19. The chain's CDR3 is CASSLAGINEKLFF. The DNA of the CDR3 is TGCGCCAGCAGCTTGGCAGGGATCAATGAAAAACTGTTTTTT.